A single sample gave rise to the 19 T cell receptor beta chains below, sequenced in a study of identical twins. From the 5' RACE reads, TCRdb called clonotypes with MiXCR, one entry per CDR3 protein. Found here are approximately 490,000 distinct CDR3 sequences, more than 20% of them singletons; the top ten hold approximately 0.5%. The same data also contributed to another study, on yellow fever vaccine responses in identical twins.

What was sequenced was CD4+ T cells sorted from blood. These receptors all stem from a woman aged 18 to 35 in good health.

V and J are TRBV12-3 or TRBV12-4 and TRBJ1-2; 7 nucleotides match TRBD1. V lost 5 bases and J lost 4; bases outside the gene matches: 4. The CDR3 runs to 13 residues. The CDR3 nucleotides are TGTGCCAGCAGTACAGGGGTGATCTATGGCTACACCTTC. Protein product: CASSTGVIYGYTF.

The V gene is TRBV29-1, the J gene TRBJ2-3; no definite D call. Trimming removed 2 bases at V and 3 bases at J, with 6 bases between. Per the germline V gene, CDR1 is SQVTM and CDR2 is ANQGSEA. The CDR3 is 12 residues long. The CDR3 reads CSVEPGTDTQYF. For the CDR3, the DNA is TGCAGCGTTGAACCTGGGACAGATACGCAGTATTTT.

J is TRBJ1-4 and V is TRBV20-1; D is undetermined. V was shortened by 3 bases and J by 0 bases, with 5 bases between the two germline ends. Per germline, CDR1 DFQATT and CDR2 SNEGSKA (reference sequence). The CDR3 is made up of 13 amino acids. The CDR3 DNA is TGCAGTGCTAGCGGGTCAACTAATGAAAAACTGTTTTTT. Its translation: CSASGSTNEKLFF.

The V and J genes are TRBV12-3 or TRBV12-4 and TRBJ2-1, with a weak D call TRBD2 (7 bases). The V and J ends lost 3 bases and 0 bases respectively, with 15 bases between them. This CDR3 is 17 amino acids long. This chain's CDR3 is CASSFMGGPNSYNEQFF. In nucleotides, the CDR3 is TGTGCCAGCAGTTTCATGGGGGGGCCTAACTCCTACAATGAGCAGTTCTTC.

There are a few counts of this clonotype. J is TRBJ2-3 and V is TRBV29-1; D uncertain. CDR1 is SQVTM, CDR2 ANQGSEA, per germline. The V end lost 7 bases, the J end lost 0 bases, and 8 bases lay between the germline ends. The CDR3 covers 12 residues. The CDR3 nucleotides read TGCAGCGAGACAAGTAGCACAGATACGCAGTATTTT. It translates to CSETSSTDTQYF.

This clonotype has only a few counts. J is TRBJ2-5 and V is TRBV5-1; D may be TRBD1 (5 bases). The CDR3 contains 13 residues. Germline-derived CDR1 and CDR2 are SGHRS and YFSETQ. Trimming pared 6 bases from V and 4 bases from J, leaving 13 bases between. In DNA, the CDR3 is TGCGCCAGCACCTTTAGGCAGGGAGAGACCCAGTACTTC. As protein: CASTFRQGETQYF.

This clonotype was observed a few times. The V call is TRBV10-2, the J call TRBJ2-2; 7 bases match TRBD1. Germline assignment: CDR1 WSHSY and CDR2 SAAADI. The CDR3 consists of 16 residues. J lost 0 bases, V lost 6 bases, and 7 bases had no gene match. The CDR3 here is CASSDSGTANTGELFF. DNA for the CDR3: TGCGCCAGCAGCGACTCCGGGACAGCGAACACCGGGGAGCTGTTTTTT.

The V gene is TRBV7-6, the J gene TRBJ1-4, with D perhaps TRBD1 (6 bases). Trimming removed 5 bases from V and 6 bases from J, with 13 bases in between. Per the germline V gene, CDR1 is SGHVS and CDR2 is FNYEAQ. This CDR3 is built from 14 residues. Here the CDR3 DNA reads TGTGCCAGCAGCGGAACAGGGTTGGATGAAAAACTGTTTTTT. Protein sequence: CASSGTGLDEKLFF. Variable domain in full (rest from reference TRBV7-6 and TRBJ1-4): GAGVSQSPRYKVTKRGQDVALRCDPISGHVSLYWYRQALGQGPEFLTYFNYEAQQDKSGLPNDRFSAERPEGSISTLTIQRTEQRDSAMYRCASSGTGLDEKLFFGSGTQLSVL.

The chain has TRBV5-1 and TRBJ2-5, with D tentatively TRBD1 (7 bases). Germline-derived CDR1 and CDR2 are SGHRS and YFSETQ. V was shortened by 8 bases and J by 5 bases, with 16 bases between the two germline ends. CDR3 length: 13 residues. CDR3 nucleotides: TGCGCCAGTAGGACAGGAGGGGCGGAGACCCAGTACTTC. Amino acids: CASRTGGAETQYF.

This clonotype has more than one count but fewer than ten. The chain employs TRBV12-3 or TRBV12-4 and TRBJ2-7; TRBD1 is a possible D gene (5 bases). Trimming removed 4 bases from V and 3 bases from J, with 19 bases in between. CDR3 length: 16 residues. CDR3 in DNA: TGTGCCAGCAGTTCAACTCAGGGTTTCAGGGACTACGAGCAGTACGTC. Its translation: CASSSTQGFRDYEQYV.

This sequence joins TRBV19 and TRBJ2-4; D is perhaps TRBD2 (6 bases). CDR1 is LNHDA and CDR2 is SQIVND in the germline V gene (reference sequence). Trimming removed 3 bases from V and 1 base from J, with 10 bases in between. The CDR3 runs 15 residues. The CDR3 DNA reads TGTGCCAGTAGTATGATAGCGGTCGCCAAAAACATTCAGTACTTC. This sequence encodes CASSMIAVAKNIQYF.

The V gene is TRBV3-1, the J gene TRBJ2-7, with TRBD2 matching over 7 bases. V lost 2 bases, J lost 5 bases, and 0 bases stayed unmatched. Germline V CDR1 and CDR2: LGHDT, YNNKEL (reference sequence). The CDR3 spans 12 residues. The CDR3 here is CASSQSGNEQYV. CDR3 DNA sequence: TGTGCCAGCAGCCAAAGCGGGAACGAGCAGTACGTC.

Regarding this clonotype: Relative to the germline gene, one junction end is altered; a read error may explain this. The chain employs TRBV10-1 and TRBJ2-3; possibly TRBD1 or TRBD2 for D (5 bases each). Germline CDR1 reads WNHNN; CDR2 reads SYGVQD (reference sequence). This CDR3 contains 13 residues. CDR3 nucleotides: TGCGCCAGCAGTGAGTCGACCGGGACCCTCTTCTTCTTT. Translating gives CASSESTGTLFFF.

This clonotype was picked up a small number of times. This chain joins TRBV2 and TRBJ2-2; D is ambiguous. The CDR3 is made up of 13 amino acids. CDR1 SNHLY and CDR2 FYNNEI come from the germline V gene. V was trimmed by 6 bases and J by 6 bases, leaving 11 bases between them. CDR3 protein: CASRGDLAGELFF. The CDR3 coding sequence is TGTGCCAGCAGGGGTGATTTGGCCGGGGAGCTGTTTTTT. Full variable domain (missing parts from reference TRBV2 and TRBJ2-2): EPEVTQTPSHQVTQMGQEVILRCVPISNHLYFYWYRQILGQKVEFLVSFYNNEISEKSEIFDDQFSVERPDGSNFTLKIRSTKLEDSAMYFCASRGDLAGELFFGEGSRLTVL.

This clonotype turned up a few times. The CDR3 DNA sequence: TGTGCCAGCAGCCGCGGGGCAGTCCAGTACTTC. Amino acids: CASSRGAVQYF. J is TRBJ2-4 and V is TRBV7-9; D might be TRBD2 (6 bases). V lost 5 bases, J lost 13 bases, and 12 bases lay in between. Germline V lookup: CDR1 SEHNR, CDR2 FQNEAQ (reference sequence). This CDR3 region has 11 residues.

The CDR3 reads CASSPELAATYNEQFF. The CDR3 DNA sequence: TGTGCCAGCAGCCCGGAACTAGCGGCCACCTACAATGAGCAGTTCTTC. V is TRBV5-5 and J is TRBJ2-1, with 8 bases identical to TRBD2. The CDR3 sequence is 16 residues long. Germline values: CDR1 SGHKS, CDR2 YYEKEE (reference sequence). V was clipped by 4 bases and J by 2 bases; unmatched bases: 8.

The CDR3 DNA reads TGTGCCAGCAGCCAAGATCAACTACGGGAGACCCAGTACTTC. Protein: CASSQDQLRETQYF. This chain joins TRBV3-1 and TRBJ2-5; D remains unclear. With 0 bases removed from V and 5 bases from J, the gap between germline ends came to 10 bases. CDR1 is LGHDT, CDR2 YNNKEL, per germline (reference sequence). The CDR3 has 14 amino acids.

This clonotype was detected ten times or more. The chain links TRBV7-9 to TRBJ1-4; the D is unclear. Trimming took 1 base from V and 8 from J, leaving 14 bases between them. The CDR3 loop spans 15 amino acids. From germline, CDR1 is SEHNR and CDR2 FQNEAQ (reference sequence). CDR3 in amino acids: CASSLEYSESEKLFF. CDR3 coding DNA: TGTGCCAGCAGCTTAGAGTACAGCGAGTCGGAAAAACTGTTTTTT.

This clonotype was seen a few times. CDR3 in amino acids: CASSLERVRETQYF. CDR3 nucleotides: TGCGCCAGCAGCTTGGAAAGGGTGCGGGAGACCCAGTACTTC. The V gene is TRBV5-1, the J gene TRBJ2-5; no reliable D call. The V end was cut by 0 bases, the J end by 5 bases, with 11 bases between. There are 14 residues in the CDR3. From germline, CDR1 is SGHRS and CDR2 YFSETQ.